The 15 T cell receptor beta chains in this list originate from one sample, sequenced in a study of blood T cell repertoires in COVID-19 (TCRdb year 2020). Library creation used the immunoSEQ multiplex PCR assay. TCRdb carries this immuneACCESS record with in-frame sequences only. Its versions omit some clonotypes, under half of them owing to an unresolved V gene in the studies checked, with the rest unexplained. The sample yields some 160,000 clones; around four fifths were counted once. Together, the top ten hold roughly 8.4% of the sample. The source material was peripheral blood. Receptors were obtained from a woman of 80 years or more with COVID-19, enrolled during active disease.

The rearrangement joins TRBV4-1 to TRBJ2-2, with TRBD2 identical over 8 bases. J lost 6 bases, V lost 2 bases, and 5 bases had no gene match. The CDR3 has 15 amino acids. Germline CDR1 MGHRA, CDR2 YSYEKL. CDR3 in DNA: TGCGCCAGCAGCCAAACCGGGGGGGCCCCCGGGGAGCTGTTTTTT. This encodes CASSQTGGAPGELFF.

The chain joins TRBV28 to TRBJ2-6; no clear D. Germline CDR1 is MDHEN and CDR2 is SYDVKM. The CDR3 loop spans 13 amino acids. Between the trimmed V and J ends, which lost 8 bases and 0 bases, there was a span of 5 bases. CDR3 sequence reads: CASSSSGANVLTF. The CDR3 DNA sequence: TGTGCCAGCTCCAGCTCTGGGGCCAACGTCCTGACTTTC.

The chain recombines TRBV5-4 with TRBJ1-2; TRBD1 aligns across 7 bases. Trimming cost V 7 bases and J 8 bases; bases outside gene matches: 14. Germline CDR1 is SGHNT and CDR2 is YYREEE (reference sequence). CDR3 length: 14 amino acids. CDR3 amino acids: CASGYSQGVEGYTF. The CDR3 DNA sequence: TGTGCCAGCGGATACTCTCAGGGGGTGGAAGGCTACACCTTC.

This chain links TRBV4-2 with TRBJ1-1; possible D gene TRBD1, 6 bases. Germline loops: CDR1 LGHNA, CDR2 YNFKEQ. The CDR3 runs to 16 residues. Between the trimmed V and J ends, which lost 6 bases and 2 bases, there was a span of 19 bases. The CDR3 DNA reads TGTGCCAGCAGGAAGGACTCCGGGACACCAAACACTGAAGCTTTCTTT. As protein: CASRKDSGTPNTEAFF.

This sequence joins TRBV5-1 and TRBJ1-2, with 7 bases aligning to TRBD1. The V and J ends lost 7 bases and 3 bases, in that order; junction bases with no gene match: 6. The CDR3 sequence is 13 residues long. Germline V gives CDR1 SGHRS, CDR2 YFSETQ. CDR3 residues: CASRQGLDYGYTF. Here the CDR3 DNA reads TGCGCCAGCCGACAGGGACTGGACTATGGCTACACCTTC.

The chain couples TRBV7-9 to TRBJ1-4, with D unclear. The germline V gene encodes CDR1 SEHNR and CDR2 FQNEAQ (reference sequence). This CDR3 has 14 amino acids. Trimming pared 5 bases from V and 3 bases from J, leaving 10 bases between. CDR3 sequence (DNA): TGTGCCAGCAGCCCAAGTGGAGCTAATGAAAAACTGTTTTTT. Translating gives CASSPSGANEKLFF.

V gene TRBV20-1 combines with J gene TRBJ2-4, with TRBD2 identical over 9 bases. Germline V gives CDR1 DFQATT, CDR2 SNEGSKA (reference sequence). The CDR3 is 17 residues long. With 3 bases clipped from V and 1 base from J, the junction kept 10 bases outside the gene matches. CDR3 region: CSASDQASGGAKNIQYF. The CDR3 nucleotides are TGCAGTGCTAGTGACCAGGCGAGCGGGGGGGCCAAAAACATTCAGTACTTC.

This clone was picked up a small number of times. The rearrangement joins TRBV6-5 to TRBJ2-3; 8 bases fit TRBD1. CDR1 is MNHEY, CDR2 SVGAGI, per germline. The trim removed 8 bases at V and 3 bases at J, leaving 4 bases unmatched. The CDR3 has 13 amino acids. The CDR3, as DNA: TGTGCCAGCCACAGGGGGGAGACAGATACGCAGTATTTT. This encodes CASHRGETDTQYF.

The V call is TRBV5-6, the J call TRBJ2-7; 10 nucleotides line up with TRBD2. This CDR3 contains 15 residues. V shed 0 bases and J 4 bases; nucleotides not matched to a gene: 4. CDR1 and CDR2 from the germline V gene are SGHDT and YYEEEE. In DNA form, the CDR3 reads TGTGCCAGCAGCTTGGACCTAGCGGGAGCATACGAGCAGTACTTC. Its protein product is CASSLDLAGAYEQYF.

The chain links TRBV18 to TRBJ2-5, with 12 bases lining up with TRBD1. CDR1 and CDR2 from the germline V gene are KGHSH and LQKENI. The CDR3 totals 15 residues. V was pared by 6 bases and J by 3 bases, with 5 bases of the junction left unmatched. The CDR3 loop reads CASSQGTGGEETQYF. In nucleotides, the CDR3 is TGTGCCAGCTCCCAGGGGACAGGGGGCGAAGAGACCCAGTACTTC.

This chain links TRBV7-2 with TRBJ1-6, with no clear D. V lost 1 base and J lost 10, with 8 bases in between. The CDR3 runs to 13 residues. Germline V gene sequence: CDR1 SGHTA, CDR2 FQGNSA. CDR3 region: CASSLGSRSPLHF. The CDR3 DNA reads as TGTGCCAGCAGCTTAGGTAGCCGATCACCCCTCCACTTT. The full variable domain, its missing parts supplied by reference TRBV7-2 and TRBJ1-6, is GAGVSQSPSNKVTEKGKDVELRCDPISGHTALYWYRQSLGQGLEFLIYFQGNSAPDKSGLPSDRFSAERTGGSVSTLTIQRTQQEDSAVYLCASSLGSRSPLHFGNGTRLTVT.

The genes are TRBV27 and TRBJ1-2; D possibly corresponds to TRBD1 (6 bases). The CDR3 consists of 14 residues. V dropped 10 bases and J dropped 3 bases, with 18 bases sitting between them. The V gene's germline CDR1 is MNHEY and CDR2 SMNVEV (reference sequence). CDR3 bases: TGTGCCACCCGAGGGGGAGCAGCGGACTATGGCTACACCTTC. Protein sequence: CATRGGAADYGYTF.

The V gene is TRBV6-6, the J gene TRBJ2-2, with TRBD2 matching 14 bases. The germline gives CDR1 MNHNY, CDR2 SVGAGI (reference sequence). This CDR3 has 17 residues. The ends lost 5 bases at V and 5 bases at J; junction bases unmatched: 7. CDR3 nucleotide sequence: TGTGCCAGCAGTCAGCCGGGACTAGCGGGAGTAACCGGGGAGCTGTTTTTT. Amino acid sequence: CASSQPGLAGVTGELFF.

The chain uses TRBV24-1 and TRBJ1-1; TRBD1 is a possible D gene (6 bases). V shed 7 bases and J shed 0 bases, with 14 bases lying between them. Germline CDR1 and CDR2: KGHDR and SFDVKD. The CDR3 loop spans 15 amino acids. The CDR3 loop reads CATSHSGQMNTEAFF. CDR3 DNA sequence: TGTGCCACCAGCCACTCTGGACAGATGAACACTGAAGCTTTCTTT.

The V call is TRBV5-1, the J call TRBJ2-1, with D perhaps TRBD1 (5 bases). Germline V gene data show CDR1 as SGHRS and CDR2 as YFSETQ. The CDR3 spans 14 residues. Trimming shortened V by 4 bases and J by 12 bases, and 20 bases separated the two germline ends. CDR3 nucleotide sequence: TGCGCCAGCAGCCCCGCCCCGGACACTTCTGGGCAGTTCTTC. Its translation: CASSPAPDTSGQFF.